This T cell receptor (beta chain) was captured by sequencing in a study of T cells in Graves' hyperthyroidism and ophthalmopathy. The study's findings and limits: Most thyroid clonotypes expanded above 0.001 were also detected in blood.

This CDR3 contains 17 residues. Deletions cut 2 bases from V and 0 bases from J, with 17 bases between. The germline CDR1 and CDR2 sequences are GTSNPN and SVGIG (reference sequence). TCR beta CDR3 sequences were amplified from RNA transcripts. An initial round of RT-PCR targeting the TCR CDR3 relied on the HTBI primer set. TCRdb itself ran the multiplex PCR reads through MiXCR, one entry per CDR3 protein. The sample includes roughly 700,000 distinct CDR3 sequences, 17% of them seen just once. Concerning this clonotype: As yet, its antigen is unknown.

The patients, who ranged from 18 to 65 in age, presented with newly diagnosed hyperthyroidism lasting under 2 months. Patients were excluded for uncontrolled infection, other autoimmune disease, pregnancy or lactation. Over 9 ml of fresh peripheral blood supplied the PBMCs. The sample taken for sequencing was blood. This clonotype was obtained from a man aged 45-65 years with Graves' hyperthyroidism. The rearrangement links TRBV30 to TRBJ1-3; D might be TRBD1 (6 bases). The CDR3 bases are TGTGCCTGGAGTTCTCCGGGACATCTGAGCTCTGGAAACACCATATATTTT. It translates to CAWSSPGHLSSGNTIYF. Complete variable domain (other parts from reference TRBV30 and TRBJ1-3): SQTIHQWPATLVQPVGSPLSLECTVEGTSNPNLYWYRQAAGRGLQLLFYSVGIGQISSEVPQNLSASRPQDRQFILSSKKLLLSDSGFYLCAWSSPGHLSSGNTIYFGEGSWLTVV.